Given below is one T cell receptor beta chain in context. Its antigen is currently unknown. This CDR3 is built from 14 residues. Germline V gene data show CDR1 as MNHNS and CDR2 as SASEGT. The V end was cut by 3 bases, the J end by 4 bases, with 12 bases between. Collection occurred without any documented infections or immune events in donors. This specimen belongs to a study of identifying expanded T cells in peripheral blood. Broader study findings: Over two and four weeks, about 15 and 19 clones changed, versus approximately 1.1 between replicates. Variance in clone template counts between approximately 2-week samples significantly increased with total template count across all healthy donors.

Assay used: immunoSEQ multiplex PCR; TCRdb lists only in-frame clones, some missing. Here the sample spans about 130,000 clones, about 88% being singletons. The origin of this receptor is a person between 18 and 70 years old in good health. Material for sequencing was blood. The chain links TRBV6-1 to TRBJ1-1; D is possibly TRBD1 (6 bases). CDR3 DNA: TGTGCCAGCAGTGATGGGGGCCTAAGCACTGAAGCTTTCTTT. Translating gives CASSDGGLSTEAFF.